This T cell receptor beta chain is drawn from a study of T cell responses to AZD1222 COVID-19 vaccine. Study-wide points: Unmutated variant regions reportedly attract nearly half of all spike-specific TCRs. Spike regions recognized by vaccine-associated CD4 TCRs spanned the protein, led by 160-218 and 743-854.

V was cut by 6 bases and J by 3 bases, with 10 bases left in between. The CDR3 is made up of 13 amino acids. Germline V CDR1 and CDR2: KGHDR, SFDVKD. To note about this clone: Its antigen is not known.

Measured with immunoSEQ multiplex PCR; TCRdb has only the in-frame clones, and not every one. The sample carries roughly 190,000 clones, more than 85% recorded once. The sequences come from peripheral blood, collected 28 days after the second AZD1222 dose. The chain carries TRBV24-1 and TRBJ1-2; D is uncertain. This clonotype was sampled from an adult who received the AZD1222 COVID-19 vaccine. The CDR3 reads CATSRTDYYGYTF. In DNA form, the CDR3 reads TGTGCCACCAGTCGGACGGACTACTATGGCTACACCTTC.